This record covers a single T cell receptor beta chain. Participants came from fewer than 25 US areas, aged roughly 18 to 95 years. The data stem from a study of blood T cell repertoires in COVID-19. The CDR3 contains 15 residues. Germline V CDR1 and CDR2: SGDLS, YYNGEE. Trimming pared 0 bases from V and 0 bases from J, leaving 9 bases between. Source study methods: Using reference gene primer amplification, nucleated cell counts were estimated. The method was immunoSEQ multiplex PCR; TCRdb's version includes in-frame clones alone and lacks a portion of them. V, J and clone size are taken as reported in that table, and D and trimming were inferred from the DNA itself. The repertoire holds some 190,000 clones, with 65% to 85% as singletons.

Sequencing was performed on PBMCs or T cells enriched from blood (not recorded which). The TCR sequence derives from a woman aged 30 to 39 who had recovered from COVID-19. This chain joins TRBV9 and TRBJ1-2; a possible D gene is TRBD1 (5 bases). The CDR3 loop reads CASSVGGHPNYGYTF. The CDR3 region has the DNA TGTGCCAGCAGCGTAGGTGGACACCCTAACTATGGCTACACCTTC.